The rows below give T cell receptor beta chains drawn from one sample of a study of beta chain features in type 1 diabetes. TCRdb keeps only in-frame clones here, not all; method: immunoSEQ multiplex PCR. The table records some 700,000 clones, over 10% of them present only once. The sample was naive CD4+ T cells from blood. The source of these receptors is a man aged 18 to 29 with type 1 diabetes. Both conserved end residues are part of each CDR3. Each record gives: J gene, V gene, D gene, clone size, CDR3 DNA, CDR3 protein. The D gene is left open where the match is weak. Rows may omit the clone size; those that give it use once, few, many or a size class.

j_call: TRBJ1-1; v_call: TRBV4-1; d_call: NA; clone_size: NA; cdr3_nt: TGCGCCAGCAGCCGAGTCCCAGGGCCGCCGATGAACACTGAAGCTTTCTTT; cdr3_aa: CASSRVPGPPMNTEAFF
j_call: TRBJ2-6; v_call: TRBV5-1; d_call: TRBD1; clone_size: NA; cdr3_nt: TGCGCCAGCAGCGGCGGACAGGAGGGGGCCAACGTCCTGACTTTC; cdr3_aa: CASSGGQEGANVLTF
j_call: TRBJ1-5; v_call: TRBV29-1; d_call: NA; clone_size: NA; cdr3_nt: TGCAGCGCGGGGGAGAACAATCAGCCCCAGCATTTT; cdr3_aa: CSAGENNQPQHF
j_call: TRBJ1-1; v_call: TRBV19; d_call: NA; clone_size: NA; cdr3_nt: TGTGCCAGTAGTATCTGGGGGCAAGGCACTGAAGCTTTCTTT; cdr3_aa: CASSIWGQGTEAFF
j_call: TRBJ1-2; v_call: TRBV29-1; d_call: NA; clone_size: NA; cdr3_nt: TGCAGCATTGGAACCCCGGACGGCTATGGCTACACCTTC; cdr3_aa: CSIGTPDGYGYTF
j_call: TRBJ1-6; v_call: TRBV30; d_call: NA; clone_size: few; cdr3_nt: TGTGCCTGGAGCAACCCCGGACTTAATTCACCCCTCCACTTT; cdr3_aa: CAWSNPGLNSPLHF
j_call: TRBJ2-1; v_call: TRBV19; d_call: NA; clone_size: few; cdr3_nt: TGTGCCTGCGGTTACAATGAGCAGTTCTTC; cdr3_aa: CACGYNEQFF
j_call: TRBJ2-3; v_call: TRBV29-1; d_call: NA; clone_size: NA; cdr3_nt: TGCAGCCTGGCCGGGGCCCCTTACACAGATACGCAGTATTTT; cdr3_aa: CSLAGAPYTDTQYF
j_call: TRBJ1-6; v_call: TRBV7-9; d_call: NA; clone_size: NA; cdr3_nt: TGTGCCAGCAGCTTAGCCCCATGGGGGAATAATTCACCCCTCCACTTT; cdr3_aa: CASSLAPWGNNSPLHF
j_call: TRBJ1-6; v_call: TRBV6-6; d_call: NA; clone_size: NA; cdr3_nt: TGTGCCAGCAGAAGGAATGTTGATTCACCCCTCCACTTT; cdr3_aa: CASRRNVDSPLHF
j_call: TRBJ1-2; v_call: TRBV10-3; d_call: TRBD1; clone_size: NA; cdr3_nt: TGTGCCATCAGTACCGACAGGGTGAATGGCTACACCTTC; cdr3_aa: CAISTDRVNGYTF
j_call: TRBJ1-5; v_call: TRBV6-6; d_call: NA; clone_size: NA; cdr3_nt: TGTGCCAGCAGACCCGGACCCACTAGCCATCAGCCCCAGCATTTT; cdr3_aa: CASRPGPTSHQPQHF
j_call: TRBJ2-3; v_call: TRBV15; d_call: NA; clone_size: few; cdr3_nt: TGTGCCACCAGCAGAGATCTTTTCGGGACGCCTAGCACAGATACGCAGTATTTT; cdr3_aa: CATSRDLFGTPSTDTQYF
j_call: TRBJ1-2; v_call: TRBV7-9; d_call: NA; clone_size: NA; cdr3_nt: TGTGCCAGCAGCTTAAGACACGAAACGGACTATGGCTACACCTTC; cdr3_aa: CASSLRHETDYGYTF
j_call: TRBJ1-1; v_call: TRBV5-1; d_call: NA; clone_size: few; cdr3_nt: TGCGCCAGCAGCTTGGAGGGTGGGATGAACACTGAAGCTTTCTTT; cdr3_aa: CASSLEGGMNTEAFF
j_call: TRBJ1-2; v_call: TRBV18; d_call: NA; clone_size: few; cdr3_nt: TGTGCCAGCTCACCCGAGCAAGGGGGCTATGGCTACACCTTC; cdr3_aa: CASSPEQGGYGYTF
j_call: TRBJ2-1; v_call: TRBV5-1; d_call: NA; clone_size: NA; cdr3_nt: TGCGCCAGCAGGGAGGCGGTTTACAATGAGCAGTTCTTC; cdr3_aa: CASREAVYNEQFF
j_call: TRBJ1-1; v_call: TRBV18; d_call: NA; clone_size: NA; cdr3_nt: TGTGCCAGCTCACTAACCGTAACGACAGTGACAGCTTTCTTT; cdr3_aa: CASSLTVTTVTAFF
j_call: TRBJ2-7; v_call: TRBV29-1; d_call: TRBD1; clone_size: few; cdr3_nt: TGCAGCGTCGGGACAGGGGCAACCTACGAGCAGTACTTC; cdr3_aa: CSVGTGATYEQYF
j_call: TRBJ2-5; v_call: TRBV19; d_call: TRBD2; clone_size: few; cdr3_nt: TGTGCCAGTAGTGGGCTAGCGGTGAATGGAGAGACCCAGTACTTC; cdr3_aa: CASSGLAVNGETQYF
j_call: TRBJ1-1; v_call: TRBV7-9; d_call: TRBD1; clone_size: NA; cdr3_nt: TGTGCCAGCAGCCGGGGACAGGAAGCTTTCTTT; cdr3_aa: CASSRGQEAFF
j_call: TRBJ2-3; v_call: TRBV28; d_call: NA; clone_size: few; cdr3_nt: TGTGCCAGCAGTTTTGGTCCTAGGGCCGATACGCAGTATTTT; cdr3_aa: CASSFGPRADTQYF
j_call: TRBJ2-1; v_call: TRBV12-5; d_call: NA; clone_size: few; cdr3_nt: TGTGCTAGTGGAGGAGGGAACGATGAGCAGTTCTTC; cdr3_aa: CASGGGNDEQFF
j_call: TRBJ2-7; v_call: TRBV6-5; d_call: NA; clone_size: NA; cdr3_nt: TGTGCCAGCAGTTACTCGAGGCTCGGCGAGCAGTACTTC; cdr3_aa: CASSYSRLGEQYF
j_call: TRBJ1-2; v_call: TRBV7-9; d_call: NA; clone_size: NA; cdr3_nt: TGTGCCAGCAGCTTAGAGGAGGGCGGCTACACCTTC; cdr3_aa: CASSLEEGGYTF
j_call: TRBJ2-3; v_call: TRBV7-9; d_call: TRBD2; clone_size: NA; cdr3_nt: TGTGCCAGCAGACATACTAGCGGGGGAAGCACAGATACGCAGTATTTT; cdr3_aa: CASRHTSGGSTDTQYF
j_call: TRBJ2-3; v_call: TRBV5-6; d_call: NA; clone_size: NA; cdr3_nt: TGTGCCAGCAGCCTGTGGGCAGTCAGCACAGATACGCAGTATTTT; cdr3_aa: CASSLWAVSTDTQYF
j_call: TRBJ2-7; v_call: TRBV13; d_call: TRBD1; clone_size: NA; cdr3_nt: TGTGCCAGCAGCCGCCTGGGACAGGGGGACCCCGAGCAGTACTTC; cdr3_aa: CASSRLGQGDPEQYF
j_call: TRBJ1-2; v_call: TRBV28; d_call: TRBD1; clone_size: NA; cdr3_nt: TGTGCCAGCAGTTTACCCCCGGGACAGGGGAACTATGGCTACACCTTC; cdr3_aa: CASSLPPGQGNYGYTF
j_call: TRBJ2-1; v_call: TRBV28; d_call: TRBD1; clone_size: few; cdr3_nt: TGTGCTATACATCCGGGACAGAGCTCCTACAATGAGCAGTTCTTC; cdr3_aa: CAIHPGQSSYNEQFF
j_call: TRBJ2-5; v_call: TRBV6-5; d_call: TRBD1; clone_size: NA; cdr3_nt: TGTGCCAGCAGTCCTGGACAGGGAGAGACCCAGTACTTC; cdr3_aa: CASSPGQGETQYF
j_call: TRBJ2-2; v_call: TRBV7-9; d_call: NA; clone_size: few; cdr3_nt: TGTGCCAGCAGCCCCGTCCCACTAACCGGGGAGCTGTTTTTT; cdr3_aa: CASSPVPLTGELFF
j_call: TRBJ1-2; v_call: TRBV6-6; d_call: NA; clone_size: few; cdr3_nt: TGTGCCAGTAGCACAGGGCGCTTCTATGGCTACACCTTC; cdr3_aa: CASSTGRFYGYTF
j_call: TRBJ2-3; v_call: TRBV5-1; d_call: NA; clone_size: NA; cdr3_nt: TGCGCCAGCAGCTTGGGAGTATACGGCACAGATACGCAGTATTTT; cdr3_aa: CASSLGVYGTDTQYF
j_call: TRBJ1-5; v_call: TRBV27; d_call: TRBD1; clone_size: NA; cdr3_nt: TGTGCCAGCAGGGCCGGGACAGGGGGAGGTCAGCCCCAGCATTTT; cdr3_aa: CASRAGTGGGQPQHF
j_call: TRBJ1-3; v_call: TRBV25-1; d_call: TRBD1; clone_size: NA; cdr3_nt: TGTGCCAGCAGTGGGGTTGGACAGGGGGCTGGAAACACCATATATTTT; cdr3_aa: CASSGVGQGAGNTIYF
j_call: TRBJ2-1; v_call: TRBV9; d_call: NA; clone_size: NA; cdr3_nt: TGTGCCAGCAGCCCTGGTGTCGCGAGCTACAATGAGCAGTTCTTC; cdr3_aa: CASSPGVASYNEQFF
j_call: TRBJ1-2; v_call: TRBV28; d_call: NA; clone_size: few; cdr3_nt: TGTGCCAGCAGCTTGGTAAAAGACAGTTATGGCTACACCTTC; cdr3_aa: CASSLVKDSYGYTF
j_call: TRBJ2-7; v_call: TRBV7-6; d_call: TRBD2; clone_size: NA; cdr3_nt: TGTGCCAGCAGCTGCGGGACTAGCGGGCCCTACGAGCAGTACTTC; cdr3_aa: CASSCGTSGPYEQYF
j_call: TRBJ2-1; v_call: TRBV5-1; d_call: NA; clone_size: NA; cdr3_nt: TGCGCCAGCAGGTCGACTTCGGAGCAGTTCTTC; cdr3_aa: CASRSTSEQFF
j_call: TRBJ1-1; v_call: TRBV5-1; d_call: TRBD1; clone_size: few; cdr3_nt: TGCGCCAGCAGCTTGGACAGGGGTAAAGCTTTCTTT; cdr3_aa: CASSLDRGKAFF
j_call: TRBJ2-3; v_call: TRBV11-2; d_call: NA; clone_size: NA; cdr3_nt: TGTGCCAGCAGCGAGAACACAGATACGCAGTATTTT; cdr3_aa: CASSENTDTQYF